Each of the 10 T cell receptor beta chains below was sequenced from the same sample in a study of lymphopenia after photon versus proton radiotherapy (dated by TCRdb to between 2017 and 2020). The protocol used for the library was the immunoSEQ multiplex PCR assay. Sourced from immuneACCESS, this table was stored by TCRdb with only in-frame sequences that have V and J called. A share of the clones is absent; for the studies checked, an unresolved V gene accounts for under half, and the remainder has no known explanation. Within this sample are approximately 170,000 clones, with about nine tenths of them counted one time only. Approximately 4.7% of the sample belongs to the ten largest clones. Sequenced here: peripheral blood, sampled from a patient treated with photon-based radiotherapy. The receptors stem from a man over 45 with gastric cancer.

This clone was detected only a few times. V and J are TRBV4-1 and TRBJ1-1; D possibly corresponds to TRBD1 (6 bases). This CDR3 comprises 15 residues. The V gene lost 3 bases and the J gene lost 5 bases, with 16 bases spanning the gap. Germline V lookup: CDR1 MGHRA, CDR2 YSYEKL. The CDR3 region is CASSHRQAAETEAFF. CDR3 bases: TGCGCCAGCAGCCATAGACAGGCGGCGGAGACTGAAGCTTTCTTT.

This clone came up once. CDR3 sequence: CASSVQGGPNTEAFF. CDR3 bases: TGTGCCAGCAGCGTACAGGGAGGACCCAACACTGAAGCTTTCTTT. The chain joins TRBV9 to TRBJ1-1, with a possible D match to TRBD1 (5 bases). The germline gives CDR1 SGDLS, CDR2 YYNGEE. With 1 base removed from V and 2 bases from J, the gap between germline ends came to 12 bases. The CDR3 is 15 residues long.

The chain employs TRBV6-5 and TRBJ2-5, with 12 bases fitting TRBD2. Germline V CDR1 and CDR2: MNHEY, SVGAGI. The CDR3 extends over 15 amino acids. J gave up 2 bases and V 2 bases, and 0 bases lay outside the gene matches. In DNA form, the CDR3 reads TGTGCCAGCAGTTACGGGACTAGCGGGCAAGAGACCCAGTACTTC. Translating gives CASSYGTSGQETQYF.

In DNA form, the CDR3 reads TGCGCCAGCAGCTTAACCCTAAACTCCTACGAGCAGTACTTC. Translated: CASSLTLNSYEQYF. The genes are TRBV5-1 and TRBJ2-7; D not resolved. From germline, CDR1 is SGHRS and CDR2 YFSETQ. This CDR3 has 14 residues. V lost 2 bases to trimming and J lost 0 bases, with 9 bases between them.

This sequence joins TRBV7-9 and TRBJ2-5; 7 bases match TRBD2. This CDR3 contains 14 residues. Trimming cost V 0 bases and J 4 bases; bases outside gene matches: 2. The germline CDR1 and CDR2 sequences are SEHNR and FQNEAQ (reference sequence). CDR3 sequence (DNA): TGTGCCAGCAGCTTAGCGGGAGGGGCAGAGACCCAGTACTTC. It codes for CASSLAGGAETQYF.

The rearrangement links TRBV30 to TRBJ2-3; 8 bases fit TRBD2. The CDR3 has 14 residues. Trimming took 5 bases from V and 2 from J; bases not matched to a gene: 6. In germline, CDR1 is GTSNPN, CDR2 SVGIG (reference sequence). Here the CDR3 DNA reads TGTGCCTGGCTGCATAGCGGGACCACAGATACGCAGTATTTT. It encodes CAWLHSGTTDTQYF.

V gene TRBV5-4 combines with J gene TRBJ1-3; D unresolved. The ends were cut back, 1 base at V and 5 bases at J, with 16 bases in the middle. From germline, CDR1 is SGHNT and CDR2 YYREEE (reference sequence). This CDR3 spans 16 amino acids. The CDR3 DNA sequence: TGTGCCAGCAGCTTGAAGTCCGGGGAAAGGAGAAACACCATATATTTT. Its protein product is CASSLKSGERRNTIYF.

The chain couples TRBV5-1 to TRBJ2-3; TRBD2 matches 8 bases. This CDR3 has 15 amino acids. Germline V CDR1 and CDR2: SGHRS, YFSETQ. With 3 bases clipped from V and 3 bases from J, the junction kept 6 bases outside the gene matches. The CDR3 DNA reads TGCGCCAGCAGCTCCCTAGCGGGTGGAACAGATACGCAGTATTTT. Translating it yields CASSSLAGGTDTQYF.

The chain uses TRBV9 and TRBJ1-1; D remains ambiguous. The CDR3 is made up of 13 amino acids. The V gene lost 3 bases and the J gene lost 4 bases, with 10 bases spanning the gap. Germline CDR1 SGDLS, CDR2 YYNGEE. This CDR3 is CASSGGLSTEAFF. The CDR3 DNA follows: TGTGCCAGCAGCGGAGGGCTGAGCACTGAAGCTTTCTTT.

Regarding this clone: The junction differs from germline at one of its ends, possibly a read error. The chain employs TRBV6-1 and TRBJ2-7, with 8 bases matching TRBD2. The germline V gene encodes CDR1 MNHNS and CDR2 SASEGT. CDR3 length: 15 amino acids. As DNA, the CDR3 is TGTGCCAGCAGCGAAGCCAGCGGGAGCTCCTACGAGCAGTACTTC. This translates into CASSEASGSSYEQYF.